The text below deals with one T cell receptor (beta chain). Its antigen is currently unknown. Blood was collected, 2 to 2.5 ml per donor. Reprocessing the 5' RACE reads, TCRdb reports a single entry for every CDR3 protein and omits DNA. The sample's table shows around 230,000 distinct CDR3 sequences. The sample is drawn from a study of monozygotic twins with inflammatory bowel disease. The CDR3 consists of 14 residues. CDR1 is MNHEY and CDR2 is SVGAGI in the germline V gene. Whole-study findings and limits: Fewer shared clonotypes with others were found in IBD patients than in healthy twins, especially with disease activity. Similarity of repertoires did not differ between concordant and discordant twins, possibly from limited power.

Source material: blood. This clonotype was obtained from a human donor with ulcerative colitis or Crohn's disease, or a healthy co-twin of an affected twin (not recorded which). V and J are TRBV6-5 and TRBJ1-1. The CDR3 loop is CASSYIYGNTEAFF.